This T cell receptor (beta chain) was retrieved from a study of CD8+CD57+ T cells in acquired aplastic anemia. Those patients picked for sequencing had displayed CD8+CD57+ cell expansion on flow cytometry. Investigators profiled TCR beta VDJ and CDR3 from genomic DNA template. A single record per CDR3 protein comes from TCRdb applying MiXCR to the reads. The sample yields about 290,000 distinct CDR3 sequences, roughly 59% seen once. CDR1 and CDR2 from the germline V gene are SGHRS and YFSETQ. The CDR3 runs to 15 residues. V was trimmed by 1 base and J by 8 bases, leaving 16 bases between them. The receptor comes from a human donor with aplastic anemia. The sequenced sample consisted of sorted CD4+, CD8+, or CD8+CD57+ T cells (not recorded which) from PBMCs. This chain connects TRBV5-1 to TRBJ2-1; D ambiguous. CDR3 residues: CASSLTAARIDEQFF. The CDR3 region has the DNA TGCGCCAGCAGCTTGACGGCGGCCAGGATCGATGAGCAGTTCTTC.